The rows below give T cell receptor beta chains drawn from one sample of a study of T cell changes during pregnancy in multiple sclerosis. Repertoires were generated with immunoSEQ multiplex PCR, while TCRdb's copy carries only in-frame clones and drops some. This sample yields under 70,000 clones, of which approximately 92% are seen a single time; approximately 2% belongs to the top ten. The source was peripheral blood, collected in the third trimester of pregnancy. These receptors came from a female donor in good health, enrolled as a control in a pregnancy study. The CDR3 runs from the conserved cysteine through the conserved F or W. Part of the rows lack a size; the others show once, few, many or a class for expanded clones.

size	V	J	CDR3
.	TRBV27	TRBJ2-7	CASSFAGGLLSSYEQYF
.	TRBV19	TRBJ2-7	CASSLSASGYEQYF
once	TRBV10-2	TRBJ2-3	CASSTGSPSTDTQYF
.	TRBV18	TRBJ2-1	CASSPTIAGGFGSYNEQFF
once	TRBV19	TRBJ2-3	CATGQGQGVSDTQYF
.	TRBV7-2	TRBJ2-7	CASSAGTGYEQYF
once	TRBV30	TRBJ2-5	CAWSTGGTQYF
.	TRBV5-1	TRBJ1-1	CASSFYRGDTEAFF
.	TRBV30	TRBJ1-2	CAWRPSYGYTF
.	TRBV9	TRBJ1-2	CASSPEGIIGYTF
.	TRBV9	TRBJ2-5	CASSAEETQYF
.	TRBV9	TRBJ1-5	CASSTQGLSNQPQHF
.	TRBV18	TRBJ1-4	CASSPGTGRNEKLFF
.	TRBV5-4	TRBJ2-3	CASSPGLGTDTQYF
.	TRBV19	TRBJ1-5	CASTTGQIGGQPQHF
.	TRBV5-1	TRBJ2-3	CASPYDTQYF
.	TRBV5-8	TRBJ2-5	CASSRQGGLETQYF
.	TRBV5-8	TRBJ1-3	CANPREPVLKGYTIYF
.	TRBV9	TRBJ1-3	CASSERDRGNTIYF
once	TRBV2	TRBJ1-5	CASSGPGTGTNQPQHF
.	TRBV2	TRBJ2-7	CASSTGQGFAYEQYF
.	TRBV7-2	TRBJ2-4	CASSLAAGTGGSKNIQYF
.	TRBV29-1	TRBJ2-1	CSVEGTSGNPNEQFF
once	TRBV11-2	TRBJ2-5	CASSWKQGWETQYF
.	TRBV28	TRBJ1-1	CASSPPLTLNTEAFF
.	TRBV5-1	TRBJ2-1	CASSLGVAVSNEQFF
.	TRBV5-4	TRBJ1-6	CASSSTDLGSPLHF
.	TRBV11-3	TRBJ2-1	CASSLRDGGLNEQFF
.	TRBV30	TRBJ2-3	CAWSIFGRGTDTQYF
.	TRBV10-3	TRBJ2-1	CAISGGQGRPNEQFF